Shown below are 2 T cell receptor beta chains from a single sample sequenced in a study of blood T cell repertoires in COVID-19. Clones were sequenced by immunoSEQ multiplex PCR, and TCRdb holds only the in-frame ones, with some missing. The sample comprises roughly 260,000 clones, approximately 90% of which are singletons, and 2.1% rests with the top ten. Sequences were obtained from peripheral blood. The receptors were gathered from a woman aged 40 to 50 who had recovered from COVID-19.

This CDR3 is CASRLSLQGNYGYTF. DNA of the CDR3: TGTGCCAGCAGACTAAGCCTACAGGGGAACTATGGCTACACCTTC. The J gene is TRBJ1-2, the V gene TRBV5-5, with 7 bases that match TRBD1. The germline V gene encodes CDR1 SGHKS and CDR2 YYEKEE (reference sequence). The CDR3 spans 15 residues. With V trimmed by 5 bases and J by 2 bases, 9 bases remained unmatched.

The chain employs TRBV10-3 and TRBJ1-2; 7 nucleotides agree with TRBD1. Per the germline V gene, CDR1 is ENHRY and CDR2 is SYGVKD. The CDR3 is 13 residues long. V gave up 10 bases and J gave up 0 bases; unmatched junction bases: 5. The chain's CDR3 is CATLGQSNYGYTF. CDR3 nucleotides: TGTGCCACCCTGGGACAGTCTAACTATGGCTACACCTTC.